This entry lists 28 T cell receptor beta chains sequenced from one sample in a study of blood T cells in healthy people across ages. Next came a second PCR, run for about 7 to 12 cycles, which used a sample-barcoded 5' primer along with a J-beta primer mix. TCRdb passed the 5' RACE reads through MiXCR, listing each CDR3 protein once. The sample holds around 1,000,000 distinct CDR3 sequences, 25% seen once. The same sample was also used in a study of T cells of mothers and their children.

The sample consisted of blood. The receptors were gathered from a girl aged 2 to 10 in good health.

This clonotype was counted only a few times. The genes are TRBV7-9 and TRBJ1-2; D gene unclear. CDR3 length equals 13 residues. Trimming took off 4 bases at V and 5 bases at J, with 11 bases between the two ends. Per the germline V gene, CDR1 is SEHNR and CDR2 is FQNEAQ (reference sequence). The CDR3 spells CASSSPGSYGYTF. Here the CDR3 DNA reads TGTGCCAGCAGCTCCCCTGGGTCTTATGGCTACACCTTC.

This chain joins TRBV11-1 and TRBJ2-3; D uncertain. The CDR3 length is 12 residues. Germline V gene sequence: CDR1 SGHAT, CDR2 FQDESV (reference sequence). V lost 3 bases to trimming and J lost 4 bases, with 5 bases between them. The CDR3 is CASSLNSDTQYF. As DNA, the CDR3 is TGTGCCAGCAGCTTGAACTCAGATACGCAGTATTTT.

The V and J genes are TRBV11-2 and TRBJ2-1; D not certain. V was clipped by 1 base and J by 6 bases, with 16 bases between them. This CDR3 spans 16 amino acids. Germline V gene sequence: CDR1 SGHAT, CDR2 FQNNGV. The CDR3 loop reads CASSLGEGPGGNEQFF. CDR3 bases: TGTGCCAGCAGCTTAGGGGAAGGGCCGGGCGGCAATGAGCAGTTCTTC.

This clonotype showed up just a few times. The chain carries TRBV29-1 and TRBJ2-1, with 7 positions matching TRBD1. Germline loops: CDR1 SQVTM, CDR2 ANQGSEA. After removal of 5 bases from V and 5 bases from J, the junction contained 3 bases not matched to a gene. The CDR3 has 12 residues. The CDR3 sequence: CSVNRGNNEQFF. DNA for the CDR3: TGCAGCGTTAACAGGGGCAACAATGAGCAGTTCTTC.

This clonotype occurred many times. This chain connects TRBV7-3 to TRBJ1-1; D remains unclear. The CDR3 runs to 14 residues. The ends were cut back, 2 bases at V and 1 base at J, with 8 bases in the middle. Germline CDR1 is SGHTA and CDR2 is FQGTGA. CDR3 region: CASSLGPTNTEAFF. The CDR3 coding sequence is TGTGCCAGCAGCTTAGGACCTACGAACACTGAAGCTTTCTTT. The entire variable domain, with the rest obtained from reference TRBV7-3 and TRBJ1-1, is as follows: GAGVSQTPSNKVTEKGKYVELRCDPISGHTALYWYRQSLGQGPEFLIYFQGTGAADDSGLPNDRFFAVRPEGSVSTLKIQRTERGDSAVYLCASSLGPTNTEAFFGQGTRLTVV.

This clonotype was recorded a few times. The chain has TRBV29-1 and TRBJ1-4, with TRBD1 as a possible D gene (5 bases). The V end lost 4 bases, the J end lost 1 base, and 13 bases lay between the germline ends. Germline CDR1 and CDR2: SQVTM and ANQGSEA. CDR3 size: 15 residues. The CDR3 spells CSVAGGGITNEKLFF. The CDR3 coding sequence is TGCAGCGTTGCTGGGGGAGGCATAACTAATGAAAAACTGTTTTTT. Based on the CDR3 plus reference TRBV29-1 and TRBJ1-4, the full variable domain is SAVISQKPSRDICQRGTSLTIQCQVDSQVTMMFWYRQQPGQSLTLIATANQGSEATYESGFVIDKFPISRPNLTFSTLTVSNMSPEDSSIYLCSVAGGGITNEKLFFGSGTQLSVL.

The chain uses TRBV6-2 or TRBV6-3 and TRBJ2-5; weak D call: TRBD2 (6 bases). V was cut by 5 bases and J by 11 bases, with 21 bases left in between. There are 14 residues in the CDR3. Germline V lookup: CDR1 MNHEY, CDR2 SVGEGT. The CDR3 reads CASSRGLQYREQYF. As DNA, the CDR3 is TGTGCCAGCAGTAGGGGACTTCAATACCGGGAGCAGTACTTC.

A few counts support this clonotype. V gene TRBV7-8 combines with J gene TRBJ2-5; D may be TRBD1 (8 bases). V was clipped by 1 base and J by 5 bases, with 17 bases between them. Germline CDR1 and CDR2: SGHVS and FQNEAQ. This CDR3 has 16 residues. In DNA, the CDR3 is TGTGCCAGCAGCTTAGACGTCGGACAGGGAGGGGAGACCCAGTACTTC. Encoded protein: CASSLDVGQGGETQYF.

This chain uses TRBV7-9 with TRBJ2-4; D is undetermined. The CDR3 has 13 amino acids. V was shortened by 1 base and J by 5 bases, with 6 bases between the two germline ends. Germline CDR1 reads SEHNR; CDR2 reads FQNEAQ (reference sequence). CDR3 residues: CASSLGVENIQYF. The CDR3 DNA sequence: TGTGCCAGCAGCTTAGGGGTTGAAAACATTCAGTACTTC.

The V and J genes are TRBV5-1 and TRBJ2-2; 10 nucleotides line up with TRBD2. With 1 base clipped from V and 6 bases from J, the junction kept 6 bases outside the gene matches. The germline V gene encodes CDR1 SGHRS and CDR2 YFSETQ. The CDR3 loop spans 16 amino acids. The CDR3 is CASSLLAGEGAGELFF. The CDR3 DNA sequence: TGCGCCAGCAGCTTGCTAGCGGGAGAAGGGGCCGGGGAGCTGTTTTTT.

The rearrangement links TRBV7-2 to TRBJ2-7; 8 bases match TRBD2. With V trimmed by 4 bases and J by 3 bases, 8 bases remained unmatched. The germline V gene has CDR1 SGHTA and CDR2 FQGNSA. The CDR3 length is 15 residues. The CDR3 nucleotides read TGTGCCAGCAGCTCCGGGAGCGGGAGCCACTACGAGCAGTACTTC. This sequence encodes CASSSGSGSHYEQYF.

This clonotype was recorded a few times. The genes are TRBV6-2 or TRBV6-3 and TRBJ2-6; D is possibly TRBD1 or TRBD2 (6 bases each). V was cut by 5 bases and J by 1 base, with 21 bases left in between. Germline loops: CDR1 MNHEY, CDR2 SVGEGT. The CDR3 sequence is 19 residues long. CDR3 protein: CASSPGGDRRRSGANVLTF. CDR3 in DNA: TGTGCCAGCAGTCCCGGGGGTGACAGGCGGCGTTCTGGGGCCAACGTCCTGACTTTC.

This rearrangement joins TRBV7-9 to TRBJ2-6; possible D gene TRBD1, 5 bases. Per germline, CDR1 SEHNR and CDR2 FQNEAQ (reference sequence). This CDR3 has 16 amino acids. V lost 6 bases and J lost 10, with 22 bases in between. The CDR3: CASSPPTATFPNVLTF. The CDR3 DNA reads TGTGCCAGCAGTCCTCCGACAGCCACATTCCCAAACGTCCTGACTTTC.

The chain recombines TRBV24-1 with TRBJ1-5, with a weak D call TRBD1 (5 bases). Germline assignment: CDR1 KGHDR and CDR2 SFDVKD. V was shortened by 4 bases and J by 3 bases, with 9 bases between the two germline ends. This CDR3 region has 14 residues. The CDR3 coding sequence is TGTGCCACCAGTGAAGGGGAGTACAATCAGCCCCAGCATTTT. Its protein product is CATSEGEYNQPQHF.

The chain is built from TRBV27 and TRBJ1-4; D not resolved. The CDR3 runs 15 residues. Germline loops: CDR1 MNHEY, CDR2 SMNVEV (reference sequence). The ends were cut back, 4 bases at V and 3 bases at J, with 12 bases in the middle. The CDR3 DNA is TGTGCCAGCAGTTCCCGTCTTACCCCTAATGAAAAACTGTTTTTT. Translation: CASSSRLTPNEKLFF.

This clonotype was recorded a few times. The V call is TRBV7-2, the J call TRBJ2-2; D remains ambiguous. CDR3 size: 14 residues. Germline V gene data show CDR1 as SGHTA and CDR2 as FQGNSA. Trimming took off 1 base at V and 6 bases at J, with 9 bases between the two ends. As DNA, the CDR3 is TGTGCCAGCAGCTTAGTCGTGCGTTCCGGGGAGCTGTTTTTT. Its translation is CASSLVVRSGELFF.

V usage is TRBV7-2 and J usage is TRBJ2-5; D is undetermined. The CDR3 has 13 residues. Trimming removed 1 base at V and 5 bases at J, with 8 bases between. Germline V gives CDR1 SGHTA, CDR2 FQGNSA. CDR3 residues: CASSLGIPETQYF. The CDR3 DNA reads TGTGCCAGCAGCTTAGGGATTCCGGAGACCCAGTACTTC.

This clonotype was seen more than once but under ten times. The gene calls are TRBV7-2 and TRBJ2-7; D not certain. V lost 3 bases and J 5 bases, leaving 11 bases between the germline ends. The CDR3 spans 13 residues. Germline CDR1 and CDR2: SGHTA and FQGNSA. The CDR3 is CASSFRSYDEQYF. The CDR3 nucleotides read TGTGCCAGCAGCTTTAGGTCTTACGACGAGCAGTACTTC.

This clonotype has just a few counts. The chain couples TRBV28 to TRBJ2-7; 7 nucleotides align to TRBD2. Germline assignment: CDR1 MDHEN and CDR2 SYDVKM. The CDR3 contains 18 residues. Losses at the gene ends were 3 bases for V and 0 bases for J; bases not matched to a gene: 14. The CDR3 coding sequence is TGTGCCAGCAGTTTGGGGGGGGGTGAGCGGGAACCCTCCTACGAGCAGTACTTC. As protein: CASSLGGGEREPSYEQYF.

The chain has TRBV20-1 and TRBJ2-5, with D unclear. The J call could be wrong; TRBJ2-7 is a better fit for the DNA end. CDR3 length: 12 residues. Germline lookup yields CDR1 DFQATT and CDR2 SNEGSKA (reference sequence). The CDR3 loop is CSAEVGQSEQYF. In nucleotides, the CDR3 is TGCAGTGCTGAAGTCGGCCAATCCGAGCAGTACTTC.

This clonotype was picked up one time. The junction differs from germline at one of its ends, possibly a read error. The chain is built from TRBV9 and TRBJ2-3; D possibly uses TRBD1 or TRBD2 (6 bases each). The CDR3 sequence is 13 residues long. Germline CDR1 SGDLS, CDR2 YYNGEE. The CDR3 DNA reads TGTGCCAGCAGCGTAGGGGGGGCAGATACGCGGTATTTT. Amino acids: CASSVGGADTRYF.

The V call is TRBV12-3 or TRBV12-4, the J call TRBJ1-2; TRBD1 matches at 8 bases. V lost 5 bases to trimming and J lost 8 bases; unmatched junction nucleotides: 13. The CDR3 runs to 15 residues. CDR3 sequence: CASSQGNPRGRGYTF. The CDR3 nucleotides are TGTGCCAGCAGTCAGGGGAACCCCAGGGGGCGAGGCTACACCTTC.

This chain joins TRBV24-1 and TRBJ2-5; 10 bases are a match to TRBD1. Near its end, the DNA agrees better with TRBJ2-1, so the J call may be wrong. Per germline, CDR1 KGHDR and CDR2 SFDVKD. The length of the CDR3 is 14 residues. The DNA of the CDR3 is TGTGCCACCAGGACAGGGGGCACCTTGGATGAGCAGTTCTTC. Its translation is CATRTGGTLDEQFF.

This chain links TRBV5-6 with TRBJ2-1; possibly TRBD1 for D (5 bases). V was trimmed by 0 bases and J by 0 bases, leaving 13 bases between them. This CDR3 contains 17 residues. Germline lookup yields CDR1 SGHDT and CDR2 YYEEEE. The CDR3, as DNA: TGTGCCAGCAGCTTGGCGGGCAGGGTGAGCTCCTACAATGAGCAGTTCTTC. This sequence encodes CASSLAGRVSSYNEQFF.

This clonotype occurred a few times. This chain connects TRBV27 to TRBJ2-4, with D unresolved. The CDR3 covers 15 residues. Germline V gives CDR1 MNHEY, CDR2 SMNVEV (reference sequence). With 3 bases removed from V and 3 bases from J, the gap between germline ends came to 12 bases. The CDR3 nucleotides are TGTGCCAGCAGTTTGATAAGGAGCCTCAAAAACATTCAGTACTTC. It codes for CASSLIRSLKNIQYF.

Remarks on this clonotype: The junction departs from germline at one end; a sequencing error may be responsible. This chain uses TRBV15 with TRBJ2-5; D unclear. This CDR3 contains 15 residues. CDR1 is LNHNV, CDR2 YYDKDF, per germline (reference sequence). CDR3 sequence: CATGRDRFGGETQYF. CDR3 nucleotides: TGTGCCACCGGCAGAGATCGGTTTGGTGGCGAGACCCAGTACTTC.

J is TRBJ2-5 and V is TRBV20-1; TRBD1 matches at 9 bases. The J call is doubtful: the DNA matches TRBJ2-7 better. The CDR3 length is 13 residues. CDR1 is DFQATT and CDR2 is SNEGSKA in the germline V gene (reference sequence). In DNA form, the CDR3 reads TGCAGTGCCTTGGGACAGGGCTTTTACGAGCAGTACTTC. It is translated as CSALGQGFYEQYF.

J is TRBJ2-7 and V is TRBV29-1; perhaps TRBD1 as D (5 bases). The germline CDR1 and CDR2 sequences are SQVTM and ANQGSEA. This CDR3 region has 11 residues. V lost 5 bases and J 4 bases, leaving 9 bases between the germline ends. CDR3: CSVTQGYEQYF. CDR3 DNA sequence: TGCAGCGTTACTCAGGGTTACGAGCAGTACTTC.